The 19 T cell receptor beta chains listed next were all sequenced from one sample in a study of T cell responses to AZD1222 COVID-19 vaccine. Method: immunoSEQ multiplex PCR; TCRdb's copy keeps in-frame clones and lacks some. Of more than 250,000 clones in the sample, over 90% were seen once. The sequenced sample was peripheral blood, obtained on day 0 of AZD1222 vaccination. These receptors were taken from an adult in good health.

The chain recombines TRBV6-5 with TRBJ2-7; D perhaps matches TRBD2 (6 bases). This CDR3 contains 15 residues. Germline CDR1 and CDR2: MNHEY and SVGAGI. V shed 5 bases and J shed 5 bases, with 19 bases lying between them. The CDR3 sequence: CASSRRGTPRDEQYF. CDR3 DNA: TGTGCCAGCAGTCGGCGGGGAACTCCTCGGGACGAGCAGTACTTC.

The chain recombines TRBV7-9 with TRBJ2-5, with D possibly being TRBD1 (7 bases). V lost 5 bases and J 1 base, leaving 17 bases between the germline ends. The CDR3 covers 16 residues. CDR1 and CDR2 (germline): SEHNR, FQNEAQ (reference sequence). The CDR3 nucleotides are TGTGCCAGCAGCCGCTATCAGGGGGACTTCCAAGAGACCCAGTACTTC. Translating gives CASSRYQGDFQETQYF.

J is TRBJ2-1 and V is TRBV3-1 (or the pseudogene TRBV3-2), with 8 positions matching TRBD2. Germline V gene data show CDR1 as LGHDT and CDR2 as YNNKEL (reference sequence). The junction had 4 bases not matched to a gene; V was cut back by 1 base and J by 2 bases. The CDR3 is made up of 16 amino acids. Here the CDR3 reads CASSQGGAGAYNEQFF. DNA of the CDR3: TGTGCCAGCAGCCAAGGAGGAGCGGGAGCCTACAATGAGCAGTTCTTC.

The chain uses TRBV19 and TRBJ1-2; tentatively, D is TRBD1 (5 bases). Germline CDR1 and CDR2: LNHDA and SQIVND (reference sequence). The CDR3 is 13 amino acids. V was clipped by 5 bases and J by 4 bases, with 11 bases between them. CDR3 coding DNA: TGTGCCAGTAGTCTCCCTGACAGCTATGGCTACACCTTC. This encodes CASSLPDSYGYTF.

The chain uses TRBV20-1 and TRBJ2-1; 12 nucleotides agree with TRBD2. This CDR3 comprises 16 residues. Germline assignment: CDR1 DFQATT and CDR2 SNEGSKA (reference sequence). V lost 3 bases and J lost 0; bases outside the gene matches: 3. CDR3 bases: TGCAGTGCTAGTACTAGCGGGAGGAGCTCCTACAATGAGCAGTTCTTC. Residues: CSASTSGRSSYNEQFF.

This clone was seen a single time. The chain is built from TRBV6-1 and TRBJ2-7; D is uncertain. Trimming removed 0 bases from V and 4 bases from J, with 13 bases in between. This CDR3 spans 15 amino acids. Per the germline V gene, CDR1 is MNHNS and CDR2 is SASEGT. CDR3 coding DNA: TGTGCCAGCAGTGAAGCACAGAGCTTGGGGTACGAGCAGTACTTC. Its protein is CASSEAQSLGYEQYF.

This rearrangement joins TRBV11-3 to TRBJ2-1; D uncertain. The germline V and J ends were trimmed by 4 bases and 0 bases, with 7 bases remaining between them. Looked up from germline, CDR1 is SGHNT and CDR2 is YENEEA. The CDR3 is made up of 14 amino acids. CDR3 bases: TGTGCCAGCAGCTACTCCTTCTCCTACAATGAGCAGTTCTTC. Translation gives CASSYSFSYNEQFF.

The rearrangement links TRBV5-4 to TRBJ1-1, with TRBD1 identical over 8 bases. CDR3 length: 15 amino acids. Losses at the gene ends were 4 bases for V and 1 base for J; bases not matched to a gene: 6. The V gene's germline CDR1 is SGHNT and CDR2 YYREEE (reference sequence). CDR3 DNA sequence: TGTGCCAGCAGCGTTTCACAGGGGGAGAACACTGAAGCTTTCTTT. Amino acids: CASSVSQGENTEAFF. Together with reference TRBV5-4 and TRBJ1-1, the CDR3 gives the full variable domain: ETGVTQSPTHLIKTRGQQVTLRCSSQSGHNTVSWYQQALGQGPQFIFQYYREEENGRGNFPPRFSGLQFPNYSSELNVNALELDDSALYLCASSVSQGENTEAFFGQGTRLTVV.

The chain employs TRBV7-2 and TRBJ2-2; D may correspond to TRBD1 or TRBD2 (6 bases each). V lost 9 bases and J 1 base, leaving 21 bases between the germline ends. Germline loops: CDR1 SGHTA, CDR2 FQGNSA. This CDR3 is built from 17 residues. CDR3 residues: CASFRGLGRGNTGELFF. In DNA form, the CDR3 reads TGTGCCAGTTTCCGGGGGCTAGGACGGGGGAACACCGGGGAGCTGTTTTTT. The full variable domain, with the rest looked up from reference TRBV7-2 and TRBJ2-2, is GAGVSQSPSNKVTEKGKDVELRCDPISGHTALYWYRQSLGQGLEFLIYFQGNSAPDKSGLPSDRFSAERTGGSVSTLTIQRTQQEDSAVYLCASFRGLGRGNTGELFFGEGSRLTVL.

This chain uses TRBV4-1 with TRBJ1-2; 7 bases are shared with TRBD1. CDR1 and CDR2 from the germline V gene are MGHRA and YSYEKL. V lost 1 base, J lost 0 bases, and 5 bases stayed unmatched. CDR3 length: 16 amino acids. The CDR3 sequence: CASSQGQGTANYGYTF. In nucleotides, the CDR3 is TGCGCCAGCAGCCAAGGACAGGGTACAGCTAACTATGGCTACACCTTC.

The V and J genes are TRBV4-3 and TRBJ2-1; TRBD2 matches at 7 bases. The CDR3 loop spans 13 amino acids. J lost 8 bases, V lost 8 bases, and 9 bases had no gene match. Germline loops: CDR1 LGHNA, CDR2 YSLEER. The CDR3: CASSFGRSYEQFF. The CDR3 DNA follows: TGCGCCAGCTCATTCGGGAGGTCCTATGAGCAGTTCTTC.

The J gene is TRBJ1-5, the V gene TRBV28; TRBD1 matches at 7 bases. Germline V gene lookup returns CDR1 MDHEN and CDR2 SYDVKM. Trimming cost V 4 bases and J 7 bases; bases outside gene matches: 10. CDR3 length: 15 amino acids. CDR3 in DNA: TGTGCCAGCAGTTCCCCACAGGGGAGGGGACAGCCCCAGCATTTT. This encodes CASSSPQGRGQPQHF.

The CDR3 region is CASSVEASNEQFF. The CDR3 DNA is TGTGCCAGCAGCGTAGAGGCTAGCAATGAGCAGTTCTTC. The rearrangement links TRBV9 to TRBJ2-1; D ambiguous. This CDR3 spans 13 amino acids. V lost 0 bases and J 6 bases, leaving 7 bases between the germline ends. Per germline, CDR1 SGDLS and CDR2 YYNGEE.

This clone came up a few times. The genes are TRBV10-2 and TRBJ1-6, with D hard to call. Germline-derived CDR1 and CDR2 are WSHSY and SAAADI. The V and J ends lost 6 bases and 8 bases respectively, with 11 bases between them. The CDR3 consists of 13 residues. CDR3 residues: CASRDARYSPLHF. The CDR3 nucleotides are TGCGCCAGCAGAGACGCCCGATATTCACCCCTCCACTTT.

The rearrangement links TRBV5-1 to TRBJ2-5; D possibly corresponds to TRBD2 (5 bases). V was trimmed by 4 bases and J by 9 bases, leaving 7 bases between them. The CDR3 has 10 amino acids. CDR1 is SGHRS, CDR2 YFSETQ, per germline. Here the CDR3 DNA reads TGCGCCAGCAGCCCGGGATCCCAGTACTTC. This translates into CASSPGSQYF. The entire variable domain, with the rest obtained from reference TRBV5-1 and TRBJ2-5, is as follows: KAGVTQTPRYLIKTRGQQVTLSCSPISGHRSVSWYQQTPGQGLQFLFEYFSETQRNKGNFPGRFSGRQFSNSRSEMNVSTLELGDSALYLCASSPGSQYFGPGTRLLVL.

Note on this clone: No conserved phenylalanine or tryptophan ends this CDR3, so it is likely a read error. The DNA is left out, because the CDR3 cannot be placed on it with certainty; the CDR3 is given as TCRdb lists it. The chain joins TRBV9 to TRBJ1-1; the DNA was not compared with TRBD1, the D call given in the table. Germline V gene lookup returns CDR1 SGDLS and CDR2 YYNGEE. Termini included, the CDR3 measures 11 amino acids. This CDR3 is CASSVLFLGTV.

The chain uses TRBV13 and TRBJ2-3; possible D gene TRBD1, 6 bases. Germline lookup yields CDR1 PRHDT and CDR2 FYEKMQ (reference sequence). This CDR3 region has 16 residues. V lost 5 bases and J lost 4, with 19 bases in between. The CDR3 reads CASSHWGPLEADTQYF. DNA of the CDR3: TGTGCCAGCAGCCACTGGGGGCCCTTAGAGGCAGATACGCAGTATTTT.

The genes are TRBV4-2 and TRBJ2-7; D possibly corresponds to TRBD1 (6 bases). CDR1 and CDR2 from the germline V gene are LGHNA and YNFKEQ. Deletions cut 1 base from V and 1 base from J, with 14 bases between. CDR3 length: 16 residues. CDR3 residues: CASSQVSAGESYEQYF. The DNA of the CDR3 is TGTGCCAGCAGCCAAGTGTCGGCAGGGGAGTCCTACGAGCAGTACTTC.

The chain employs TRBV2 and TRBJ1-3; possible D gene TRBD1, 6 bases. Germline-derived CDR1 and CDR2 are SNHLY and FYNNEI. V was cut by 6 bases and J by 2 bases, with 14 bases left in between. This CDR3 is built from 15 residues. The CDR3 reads CASSSGQLPGNTIYF. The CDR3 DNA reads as TGTGCCAGCAGCAGCGGACAGCTCCCTGGAAACACCATATATTTT.